Given below is one T cell receptor beta chain in context. Its antigen is as yet unknown. The sample is drawn from a study of cytomegalovirus exposure and HLA in healthy donors. Study-wide results and caveats: A later analysis linked a missense variant in DCLRE1C to the trimming of TCR beta V and J genes.

Both 60 Vbeta primers and 13 Jbeta primers went into the PCR. Assay: immunoSEQ multiplex PCR; the TCRdb copy retains only in-frame clones and omits some. The sample yields around 150,000 clones, approximately 83% seen once. The sequenced sample consisted of PBMCs. The clonotype comes from a man in his forties in good health and CMV-seronegative.

The CDR3 is CASTESWGGETQYF. CDR3 nucleotide sequence: TGTGCCAGTACTGAAAGTTGGGGGGGAGAGACCCAGTACTTC. The V call is TRBV19, the J call TRBJ2-5; 7 bases map to TRBD2. The CDR3 extends over 14 amino acids. Germline loops: CDR1 LNHDA, CDR2 SQIVND (reference sequence). Trimming cost V 7 bases and J 4 bases; bases outside gene matches: 9.